This is a list of T cell receptor beta chains from one sample in a study of T-cell memory formation after mild COVID-19. TCRdb redid the calling of the 5' RACE reads with MiXCR, one entry per CDR3 protein. Seen here are 80,000 to 130,000 distinct CDR3 sequences, over 8.5% observed once, and the top ten hold roughly 40%. The sequencing sample was made of PBMCs or a T cell subset sorted from them (not recorded which). The receptors shown here come from a man younger than 35 who had mild COVID-19 (a few samples of this study predate the infection). Cell type and time point are not known. Both conserved end residues are part of each CDR3. The D gene is left open where the match is weak. Rows may omit the clone size; those that give it use once, few, many or a size class.

TRBV4-3	few	NA	TRBJ2-1	TGCGCCAGCAGCCCATCTCAGCGCCAGGTCTACAATGAGCAGTTCTTC	CASSPSQRQVYNEQFF
TRBV9	NA	NA	TRBJ2-4	TGTGCCAGCAGCGGGGCTTTCGGGGTGGGAGCGGCCAAAAACATTCAGTACTTC	CASSGAFGVGAAKNIQYF
TRBV29-1	once	NA	TRBJ1-1	TGCAGCGCTCGGGATGTTGAAGCTTTCTTT	CSARDVEAFF
TRBV5-1	few	TRBD2	TRBJ2-1	TGCGCCAGCAGCGTGGCGATAGCGGGGGCCTCCTACAATGAGCAGTTCTTC	CASSVAIAGASYNEQFF
TRBV4-1	NA	TRBD1	TRBJ2-1	TGCGCCAGCAGTCTACAGGGGGCGGGGGACTACAATGAGCAGTTCTTC	CASSLQGAGDYNEQFF
TRBV14	few	NA	TRBJ2-7	TGTGCCAGCAGCCCGCAGGGCAGTCGACCCTACGAGCAGTACTTC	CASSPQGSRPYEQYF
TRBV11-2	few	TRBD1	TRBJ1-1	TGTGCCAGCAGCTTAGCCACAGGGGGGGGACGGGAAGCTTTCTTT	CASSLATGGGREAFF
TRBV29-1	NA	NA	TRBJ2-3	TGCAGCGTTGTACACAGTTTAGATACGCAGTATTTT	CSVVHSLDTQYF
TRBV5-5	few	TRBD1	TRBJ2-5	TGTGCCAGCAGCTGGGACAGGGGGCGAGAGACCCAGTACTTC	CASSWDRGRETQYF
TRBV12-3/TRBV12-4	NA	NA	TRBJ2-5	TGTGCCTACGGGACCCAAGAGACCCAGTACTTC	CAYGTQETQYF
TRBV27	few	NA	TRBJ1-2	TGTGCCAGCAGTTTCGCGGGTGGGCCCACTAACTATGGCTACACCTTC	CASSFAGGPTNYGYTF
TRBV7-2	NA	NA	TRBJ2-7	TGTGCCAGCAGCTTAGTAGGGGGGGCTAACGACGAGCAGTACTTC	CASSLVGGANDEQYF
TRBV4-1	few	NA	TRBJ2-1	TGCGCCAGCAGGGGGGGGCCGAGCTCCTACAATGAGCAGTTCTTC	CASRGGPSSYNEQFF
TRBV30	NA	NA	TRBJ2-7	TGTGCCTGGAGTATGGGGCGCGACGAGCAGTACTTC	CAWSMGRDEQYF
TRBV5-1	few	NA	TRBJ1-6	TGCGCCAGCAGCTTGGGCACAGGGTTTTCACCCCTCCACTTT	CASSLGTGFSPLHF
TRBV25-1	NA	NA	TRBJ2-3	TGTGCCAGCAGTGACCTAAGCACAGATACGCAGTATTTT	CASSDLSTDTQYF
TRBV6-2/TRBV6-3	NA	NA	TRBJ2-3	TGTGCCAGCTGCCCCCAGGGTTATACGCAGTATTTT	CASCPQGYTQYF
TRBV4-1	NA	NA	TRBJ1-1	TGCGCCAGCAGCCAAGCGTGGGGGGCTAGGGTGCTGGCTTTCTTT	CASSQAWGARVLAFF
TRBV29-1	many	NA	TRBJ2-3	TGCAGCGTCCCCTTGACTAGCACAGATACGCAGTATTTT	CSVPLTSTDTQYF
TRBV24-1	few	NA	TRBJ2-1	TGTGCCACCAGTGATTATTATGAGCAGTTCTTC	CATSDYYEQFF
TRBV10-3	NA	NA	TRBJ2-6	TGTGCCATCAGCGGTGCAGACTCTGGGGCCAACGTCCTGACTTTC	CAISGADSGANVLTF
TRBV9	NA	NA	TRBJ2-3	TGTGCCAGCAGCGTAGGCCGGGAAGGTACAGATACGCAGTATTTT	CASSVGREGTDTQYF
TRBV7-9	many	TRBD1	TRBJ2-2	TGTGCCAGCAGCAGGGTTGGGACAGAGTACACCGGGGAGCTGTTTTTT	CASSRVGTEYTGELFF
TRBV7-6	few	NA	TRBJ2-3	TGTGCCAGCAGCGCCACATCAGATACGCAGTATTTT	CASSATSDTQYF
TRBV27	NA	NA	TRBJ2-6	TGTGCCAGCAGATTTCAGGGGGGCGGGGCCAACGTCCTGACTTTC	CASRFQGGGANVLTF
TRBV6-1	NA	NA	TRBJ2-7	TGTGCCAGCAGTGAGATAACAGGGAACTACGAGCAGTACTTC	CASSEITGNYEQYF
TRBV6-5	NA	NA	TRBJ1-1	TGTGCCAGCATCAGCCCGCAGGCGACGAACACTGAAGCTTTCTTT	CASISPQATNTEAFF
TRBV7-9	few	TRBD2	TRBJ2-1	TGTGCCAGCAGCCCATTTAGCGGGGGCGCCTACAATGAGCAGTTCTTC	CASSPFSGGAYNEQFF
TRBV9	NA	TRBD2	TRBJ2-2	TGTGCCAGCAGCCCCCTGGGAGGGCTTTACACCGGGGAGCTGTTTTTT	CASSPLGGLYTGELFF
TRBV6-1	NA	NA	TRBJ1-2	TGTGCCAGCAGTGAAACCCCCCTATCCAGGGATTCACGTGGCTACACCTTC	CASSETPLSRDSRGYTF
TRBV23-1	many	TRBD2	TRBJ2-3	TGCGCCAGCAGTCACCGACTAGCGGGGCGGGGAGATACGCAGTATTTT	CASSHRLAGRGDTQYF
TRBV20-1	once	NA	TRBJ2-1	TGCAGTGCTAGAGATGATTCCCACCCGGGGGATGAGCAGTTCTTC	CSARDDSHPGDEQFF
TRBV24-1	NA	TRBD2	TRBJ2-3	TGTGCCACCAGTGATTTGGATAGCGGGGGGCAGTATTTT	CATSDLDSGGQYF
TRBV13	NA	NA	TRBJ2-3	TGTGCCAGCAGCCCGCCCCCGGGCCGTATTTCAGATACGCAGTATTTT	CASSPPPGRISDTQYF
TRBV10-3	many	NA	TRBJ2-5	TGTGCCATCAGCACAGAGGCTCAAGAGACCCAGTACTTC	CAISTEAQETQYF
TRBV4-3	few	NA	TRBJ2-7	TGCGCCAGCAGCTCCTATTCAGGGGCAGGGTACGAGCAGTACTTC	CASSSYSGAGYEQYF
TRBV7-8	NA	TRBD1	TRBJ1-2	TGTGCCAGCAGCTTAAAGGGACAGGCCGCCGGAAGCTATGGCTACACCTTC	CASSLKGQAAGSYGYTF
TRBV7-3	NA	NA	TRBJ2-3	TGTGCCAGCAGCCTCCGGGGGCGCGGAACAGATACGCAGTATTTT	CASSLRGRGTDTQYF
TRBV12-3/TRBV12-4	NA	TRBD1	TRBJ1-1	TGTGCCAGCAGTACTATACCGGGACAGCTAAACACTGAAGCTTTCTTT	CASSTIPGQLNTEAFF
TRBV12-3/TRBV12-4	few	NA	TRBJ2-7	TGTGCCAGCAGTCCCGATCGGGGGACGGGAGAGTACTTC	CASSPDRGTGEYF
TRBV10-2	few	NA	TRBJ2-7	TGCGCCAGCAGTGATCAGACGGGGCAGGATGAGCAGTACTTC	CASSDQTGQDEQYF
TRBV19	NA	NA	TRBJ1-5	TGTGCCAGTAGTATAACAGAGAATCAGCCCCAGCATTTT	CASSITENQPQHF
TRBV29-1	NA	NA	TRBJ2-3	TGCAGCGCCCTGAGGGCTGAAGACACAGATACGCAGTATTTT	CSALRAEDTDTQYF
TRBV20-1	few	TRBD2	TRBJ2-5	TGCAGTGCTAGGGGACTAGCGGGGTTCCAAGAGACCCAGTACTTC	CSARGLAGFQETQYF